This TCR beta chain was identified in a study of graft-versus-host responses after intestinal transplantation. Findings and limits, study-wide: Among circulating GvH clones, peak levels were associated with early post-transplant declines in HvG clones. In patients with graft-donor T cell macrochimerism, allograft graft-versus-host to host-versus-graft clonal ratios were high. Investigators detected GvH clones in recipient marrow, with some emerging earlier in ileum or blood.

The table came from immunoSEQ multiplex PCR; TCRdb's copy has only in-frame clones and leaves some out. The repertoire holds 100,000 to 140,000 clones, about 91% seen once, with around 0.76% in the top ten. Concerning this clone: Its specificity is not known.

This CDR3 has 15 amino acids. V shed 0 bases and J shed 6 bases, with 14 bases lying between them. Germline assignment: CDR1 SGHNT and CDR2 YYREEE (reference sequence). The receptor's source is a human donor who was the organ donor for an intestinal transplant. The sample here was unstimulated CD4+ T cells sorted from spleen or lymph node cells, taken before transplant. The V call is TRBV5-4, the J call TRBJ2-3, with TRBD1 as a possible D gene (6 bases). The CDR3 region has the DNA TGTGCCAGCAGCTTGGATCTAACTAGGGGGGATACGCAGTATTTT. As protein: CASSLDLTRGDTQYF.